This T cell receptor (beta chain) originates from a study of preoperative IRX-2 immunotherapy in early breast cancer (dated by TCRdb to 2018 to 2020). Worth noting for this clone: No cognate antigen has been identified for it. Base qualities are not provided; no much larger clone lies one nucleotide away.

CDR3 length: 13 amino acids, cysteine to phenylalanine. Of the read, only the CDR3 DNA is kept; its 39 bases are in frame from base 1. Taken from the germline V gene (reference sequence), the CDR1 and CDR2 loops are GTSNPN and SVGIG. After removal of 8 bases from V and 1 base from J, the junction retains 8 bases not matched to a gene. The treatment or condition label on this specimen signifies: preoperative locoregional IRX-2 cytokine immunotherapy. The samples were obtained from a phase Ib study that tested preoperative, locoregional IRX-2 cytokine immunotherapy meant to prime immune responses. Before surgery, IRX-2 was given to the donors, who were patients with early-stage breast cancer. Library preparation used the immunoSEQ multiplex PCR assay. Held by TCRdb, this immuneACCESS table contains in-frame sequences only and omits some clones. Under half of the omission traces to an unresolved V gene where checked; the cause of the rest is unknown. The sample table shows 34,000 or so clones, and roughly 96% are seen once. Jointly, the top ten make up 5% to 7.5% of the sample.

Sample collection was performed from a patient treated with IRX-2 immunotherapy. The receptor was derived from a human donor with breast cancer. The chain employs TRBV30 and TRBJ2-7; TRBD1 lines up with 7 middle nucleotides. The sequenced DNA: TGTGCCAGACAGGGATTGCTATCCTACGAGCAGTACTTC. It translates as CARQGLLSYEQYF.